This T cell receptor (beta chain) stems from a study of blood T cells in healthy people across ages (dated by TCRdb to the mid-2010s). In the study overall: Template switching captured roughly one uniquely barcoded TCR beta cDNA molecule per two T cells in model experiments. The study measured age-related changes in TCR beta repertoire diversity using deep sequencing normalized with unique cDNA molecular identifiers. Donors of different ages were randomly distributed across sequencing lanes to avoid experimental bias. The donors were divided into four age groups: young (average approximately 17 years), middle-aged (about 39), aged (around 67) and long-lived (around 80). Two additional independent replicas of 1 million unique cDNA reads from the same blood draw were analyzed for two donors (one aged 18 to 30 and one aged 80 or older). Study-level results and caveats: Compared with the aged group, more naive CD4+ T cells, fewer expanded clones and increased TCR diversity were shown by the long-lived group, suggesting age selection. Since profiling was done on bulk unsorted PBMCs, naive and antigen-experienced compartments could not be conclusively compared. There was a strong correlation between observed TCR beta diversity and the percentage of naive T cells measured by flow cytometry. As age increased, observed TCR beta diversity per million T cells dropped in a roughly linear way, and a significant reduction was already evident by age 40. Total diversity estimates from one million sequenced T cells were considered lower bounds and underestimates. Because the CMV infection status of the donors was unknown, age-related changes in expanded clonotypes may potentially have been confounded.

Donors were 40 or so systemically healthy Caucasian individuals from Russia aged roughly 6 to 95 years. Approximately 10 milliliters of peripheral blood were collected from each donor into EDTA-treated Vacutainer tubes. Ficoll-Paque density-gradient centrifugation was used to isolate PBMCs, with at least 6.5 million per sample. Trizol reagent was used to extract total RNA from the PBMCs, yielding at least 6 micrograms per sample. The percentages of naive CD45RAhigh/CD27high T cells were determined by flow cytometry on a PBMC aliquot from every donor. Library prep was done by 5' RACE. The instrument given in TCRdb is Illumina HiSeq 2500. A second roughly 7 to 11 cycle PCR used a sample-barcoded 5' primer and a J-beta primer mix. A template-switch 5' adaptor carrying 12 random nucleotides introduced a unique molecular identifier onto each TCR beta cDNA molecule. At least 2.5 million CDR3-containing paired-end reads were obtained from each sample. First-strand cDNA synthesis was performed from all RNA using the Mint cDNA synthesis kit, with priming by a TRBC-specific oligonucleotide. Following uracil-DNA glycosylase treatment, a first 18-cycle PCR with universal primers M1SS and BC2_uni_R was performed on all cDNA. The source study handled its data this way. For normalization, 1 million high-quality reads were randomly selected from each sample, with every read carrying a distinct molecular identifier. Reads with shared molecular identifiers were discarded instead of being binned into consensus sequences. MiTCR, with a Q25 quality threshold and the strictest error-elimination algorithm, was used for CDR3 identification, clonotype clustering and error correction. A nonparametric unseen species model with Euler transformation was used to estimate lower-bound total TCR beta diversity. TCRdb reanalyzed the raw reads on its own, using fastp at Q25 for trimming and MiXCR for clone calling, and kept in-frame beta chains. Entries that share a CDR3 protein sequence are merged under the most common genes and DNA. In this record, the V and J calls reflect TCRdb's handling and not the investigators' own analysis. Across this sample there are about 680,000 distinct CDR3 sequences, with 45% to 50% seen only once. The top ten clones comprise roughly 34% of the sample.

This clonotype was seen a handful of times. Its recognized antigen is unknown. Per-base qualities were not stored, and no clone one base away is much larger. Measured from the cysteine to the phenylalanine, the CDR3 is 15 residues long. The retained sequence is limited to the CDR3, 45 bases, with the frame set at the first base. Looking up the germline V gene yields CDR1 SGHRS and CDR2 YFSETQ. The V end loses 0 bases and the J end loses 7 bases, and a stretch of 15 bases separates them. Recombination joined TRBV5-1 with TRBJ2-3; 6 matching bases give a weak D call of TRBD1. The TCR was taken from a woman aged 60 to 75 in good health. Sequenced sample: blood. The CDR3 region has the sequence CASSLGSTRGNTQYF. The nucleotide sequence reads TGCGCCAGCAGCTTGGGATCCACTAGGGGGAATACGCAGTATTTT.